This is a list of T cell receptor beta chains from one sample in a study of T cells expressing NK-cell markers. Each CDR3 protein gets one entry in TCRdb, which reprocessed the 5' RACE reads and gives no DNA. The listing contains under 500,000 distinct CDR3 sequences. The sample comprised blood T cells: a sorted CD56 or NKG2C T cell subset, CD4+ or CD8+ T cells, or bulk PBMC T cells (not recorded which). The origin of the receptors is a woman between 18 and 70 years old in good health. Both conserved end residues are part of each CDR3.

V gene	J gene	CDR3 protein
TRBV28	TRBJ2-1	CASRPSGSPNEQFF
TRBV6-1	TRBJ1-4	CASSVGTTTNEKLFF
TRBV6-1	TRBJ2-1	CASSTRAGRRHNEQFF
TRBV5-6	TRBJ1-6	CASSTRRDRSPLHF
TRBV5-4	TRBJ1-4	CASSLGSPTTNEKLFF
TRBV29-1	TRBJ1-5	CSVGQLNQPQHF
TRBV5-6	TRBJ2-1	CASSPPAGVGASYNEQFF
TRBV3-1	TRBJ2-3	CASSQEKTQYF
TRBV10-3	TRBJ2-3	CAISGDRALTDTQYF
TRBV28	TRBJ2-3	CASTFQGLAGADTQYF
TRBV19	TRBJ1-4	CASSIGSNEKLFF
TRBV30	TRBJ1-3	CAWRTGVDGNTIYF
TRBV12-3/TRBV12-4	TRBJ2-7	CASSPAPMADEQYF
TRBV7-9	TRBJ1-2	CASSLGENYGYTF
TRBV23-1	TRBJ2-7	CASPGDSYEQYF
TRBV12-3/TRBV12-4	TRBJ2-4	CASSLRGAENIQYF
TRBV7-8	TRBJ2-3	CASSLAQGAADTQYF
TRBV20-1	TRBJ2-3	CSAGLEGGLDTQYF
TRBV7-9	TRBJ2-1	CASSLEEGGSYNEQFF
TRBV5-6	TRBJ1-2	CASSPGGHGYTF
TRBV6-5	TRBJ2-1	CASSYSGQGGDEQFF
TRBV10-3	TRBJ2-3	CAIRSPSLAGGRDTQYF
TRBV20-1	TRBJ2-1	CSAPPGREGLKSYNEQFF
TRBV7-2	TRBJ2-7	CASSLGGLADEQYF
TRBV4-2	TRBJ2-3	CASSQEGGTRDTQYF
TRBV4-3	TRBJ1-4	CASSHFTSAANEKLFF
TRBV6-2/TRBV6-3	TRBJ1-3	CASSTPHPPGNTIYF
TRBV29-1	TRBJ2-3	CSTSLAGLTDTQYF
TRBV7-2	TRBJ2-1	CASSSYLYNEQFF
TRBV20-1	TRBJ2-2	CSARDGWRVSTGELFF
TRBV11-1	TRBJ2-3	CASSPRGSGRYSTDTQYF